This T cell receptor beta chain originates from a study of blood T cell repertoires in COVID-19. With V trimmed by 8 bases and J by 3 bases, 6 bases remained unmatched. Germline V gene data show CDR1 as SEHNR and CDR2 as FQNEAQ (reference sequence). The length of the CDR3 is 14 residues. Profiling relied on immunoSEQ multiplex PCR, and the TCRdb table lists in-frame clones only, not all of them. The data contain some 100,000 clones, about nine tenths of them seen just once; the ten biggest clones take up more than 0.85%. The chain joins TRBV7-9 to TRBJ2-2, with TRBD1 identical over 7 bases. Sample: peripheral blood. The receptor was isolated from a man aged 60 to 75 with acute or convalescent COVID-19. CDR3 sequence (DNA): TGTGCCAGCTCTGAGGGGGCGCACACCGGGGAGCTGTTTTTT. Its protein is CASSEGAHTGELFF.